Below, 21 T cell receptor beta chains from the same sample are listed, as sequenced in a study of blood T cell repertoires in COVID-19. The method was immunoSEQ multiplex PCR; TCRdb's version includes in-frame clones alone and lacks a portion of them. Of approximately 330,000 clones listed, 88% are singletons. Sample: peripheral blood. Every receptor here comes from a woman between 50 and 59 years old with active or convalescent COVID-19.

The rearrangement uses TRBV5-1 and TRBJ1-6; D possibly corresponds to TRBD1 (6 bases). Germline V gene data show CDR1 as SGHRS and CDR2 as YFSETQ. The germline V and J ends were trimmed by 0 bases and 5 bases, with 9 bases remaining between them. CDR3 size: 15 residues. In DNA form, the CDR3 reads TGCGCCAGCAGCTTGGACAGGGAGAATAATTCACCCCTCCACTTT. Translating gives CASSLDRENNSPLHF.

Here the CDR3 reads CSVASGTGGYEQYF. CDR3 nucleotide sequence: TGCAGCGTAGCCTCCGGGACAGGGGGCTACGAGCAGTACTTC. The chain has TRBV29-1 and TRBJ2-7, with TRBD1 matching 11 bases. The trim removed 6 bases at V and 3 bases at J, leaving 7 bases unmatched. The germline V gene encodes CDR1 SQVTM and CDR2 ANQGSEA. This CDR3 contains 14 residues.

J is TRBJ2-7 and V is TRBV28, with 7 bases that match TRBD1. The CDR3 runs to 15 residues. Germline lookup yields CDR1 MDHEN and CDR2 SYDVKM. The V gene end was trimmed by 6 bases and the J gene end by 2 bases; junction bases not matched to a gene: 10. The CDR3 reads CASSLRGRLTYEQYF. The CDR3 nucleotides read TGTGCCAGCAGCCTAAGGGGGCGATTGACCTACGAGCAGTACTTC.

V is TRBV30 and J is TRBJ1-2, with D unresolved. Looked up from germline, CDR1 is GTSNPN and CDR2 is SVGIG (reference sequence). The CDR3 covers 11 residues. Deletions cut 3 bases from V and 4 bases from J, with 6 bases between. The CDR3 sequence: CAWRGSYGYTF. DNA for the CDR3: TGTGCCTGGAGGGGCAGCTATGGCTACACCTTC.

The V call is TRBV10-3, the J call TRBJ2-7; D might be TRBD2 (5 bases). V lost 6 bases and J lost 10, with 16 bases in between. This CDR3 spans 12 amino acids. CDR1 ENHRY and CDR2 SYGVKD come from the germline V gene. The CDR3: CAIRDWGAIQYF. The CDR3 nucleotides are TGTGCCATCAGGGACTGGGGAGCCATACAGTACTTC.

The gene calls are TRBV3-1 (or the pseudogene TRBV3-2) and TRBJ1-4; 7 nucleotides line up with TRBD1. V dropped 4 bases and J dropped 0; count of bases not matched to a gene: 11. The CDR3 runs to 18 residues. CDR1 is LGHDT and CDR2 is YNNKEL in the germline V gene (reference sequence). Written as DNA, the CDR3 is TGTGCCAGCAGCCTCAGGACAGGTGGGGGTGCAACTAATGAAAAACTGTTTTTT. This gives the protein CASSLRTGGGATNEKLFF.

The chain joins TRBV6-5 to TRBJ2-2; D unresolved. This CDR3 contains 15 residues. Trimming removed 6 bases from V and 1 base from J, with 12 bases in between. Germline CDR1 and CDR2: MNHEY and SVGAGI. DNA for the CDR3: TGTGCCAGCAGCACCCGGCAGGTGAACACCGGGGAGCTGTTTTTT. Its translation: CASSTRQVNTGELFF.

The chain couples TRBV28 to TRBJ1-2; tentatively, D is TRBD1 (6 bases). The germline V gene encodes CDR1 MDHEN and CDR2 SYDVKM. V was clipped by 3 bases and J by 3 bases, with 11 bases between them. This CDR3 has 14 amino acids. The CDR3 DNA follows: TGTGCCAGCAGTTTGGGGGCAGGGCACTATGGCTACACCTTC. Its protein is CASSLGAGHYGYTF.

The CDR3: CASSLGLLTTNEKLFF. The CDR3 DNA reads TGTGCCAGCAGTTTGGGGCTTCTGACAACTAATGAAAAACTGTTTTTT. This chain uses TRBV28 with TRBJ1-4; D might be TRBD1 (5 bases). Trimming took 3 bases from V and 0 from J, leaving 11 bases between them. The germline V gene has CDR1 MDHEN and CDR2 SYDVKM. The CDR3 has 16 amino acids.

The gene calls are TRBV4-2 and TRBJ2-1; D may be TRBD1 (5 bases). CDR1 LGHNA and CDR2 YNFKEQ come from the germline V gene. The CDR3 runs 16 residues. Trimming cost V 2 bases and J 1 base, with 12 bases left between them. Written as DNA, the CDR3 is TGTGCCAGCAGCCAAATCCCAGGGTCTTCCTACAATGAGCAGTTCTTC. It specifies CASSQIPGSSYNEQFF.

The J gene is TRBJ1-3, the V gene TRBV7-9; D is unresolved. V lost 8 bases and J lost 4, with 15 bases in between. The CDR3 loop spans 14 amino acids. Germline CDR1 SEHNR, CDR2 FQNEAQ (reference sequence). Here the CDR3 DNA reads TGTGCCAGCGGCCTTGGGCTGGGCGGAAACACCATATATTTT. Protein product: CASGLGLGGNTIYF.

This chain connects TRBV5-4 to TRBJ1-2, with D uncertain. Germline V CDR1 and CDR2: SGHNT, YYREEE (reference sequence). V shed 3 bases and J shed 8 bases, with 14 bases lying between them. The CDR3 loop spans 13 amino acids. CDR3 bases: TGTGCCAGCAGCTCCGCCGGTTCTAGAGGCTACACCTTC. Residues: CASSSAGSRGYTF.

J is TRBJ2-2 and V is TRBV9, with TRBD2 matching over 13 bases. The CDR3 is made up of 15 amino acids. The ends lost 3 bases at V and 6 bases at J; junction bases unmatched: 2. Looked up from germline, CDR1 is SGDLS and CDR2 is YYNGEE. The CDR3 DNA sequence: TGTGCCAGCAGCGAGGGACTAGCGGGACCCGGGGAGCTGTTTTTT. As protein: CASSEGLAGPGELFF.

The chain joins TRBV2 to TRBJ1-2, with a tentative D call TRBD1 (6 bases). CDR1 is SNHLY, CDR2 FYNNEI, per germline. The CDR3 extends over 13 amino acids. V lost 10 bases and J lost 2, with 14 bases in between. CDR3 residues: CATGGGGNYGYTF. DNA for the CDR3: TGTGCCACTGGGGGCGGCGGGAACTATGGCTACACCTTC.

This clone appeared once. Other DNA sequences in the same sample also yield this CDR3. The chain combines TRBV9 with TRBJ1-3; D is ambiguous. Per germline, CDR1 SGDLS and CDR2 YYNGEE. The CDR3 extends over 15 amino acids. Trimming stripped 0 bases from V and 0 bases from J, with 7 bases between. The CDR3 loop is CASSVVGGSGNTIYF. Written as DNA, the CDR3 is TGTGCCAGCAGCGTAGTCGGCGGCTCTGGAAACACCATATATTTT.

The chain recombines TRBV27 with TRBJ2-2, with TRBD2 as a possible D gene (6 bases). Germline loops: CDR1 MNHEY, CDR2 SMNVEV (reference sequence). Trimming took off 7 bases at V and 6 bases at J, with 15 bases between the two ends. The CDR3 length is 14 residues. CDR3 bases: TGTGCCAGCACTCCTCTGAGGGAGGCCGGGGAGCTGTTTTTT. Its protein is CASTPLREAGELFF.

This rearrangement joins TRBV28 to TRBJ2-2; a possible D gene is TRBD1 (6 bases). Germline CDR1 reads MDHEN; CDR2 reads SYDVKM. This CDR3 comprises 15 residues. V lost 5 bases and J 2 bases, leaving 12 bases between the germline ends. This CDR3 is CASSPGTPNTGELFF. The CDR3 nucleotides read TGTGCCAGCAGTCCCGGGACACCCAACACCGGGGAGCTGTTTTTT. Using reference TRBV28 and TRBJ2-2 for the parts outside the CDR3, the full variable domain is DVKVTQSSRYLVKRTGEKVFLECVQDMDHENMFWYRQDPGLGLRLIYFSYDVKMKEKGDIPEGYSVSREKKERFSLILESASTNQTSMYLCASSPGTPNTGELFFGEGSRLTVL.

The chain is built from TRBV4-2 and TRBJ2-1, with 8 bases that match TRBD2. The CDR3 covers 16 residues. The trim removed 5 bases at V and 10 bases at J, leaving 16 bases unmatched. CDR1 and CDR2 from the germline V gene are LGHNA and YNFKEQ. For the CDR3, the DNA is TGTGCCAGCAGCACACTAGCGGCGGGAGGTCGGACGGAGCAGTTCTTC. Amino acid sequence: CASSTLAAGGRTEQFF.

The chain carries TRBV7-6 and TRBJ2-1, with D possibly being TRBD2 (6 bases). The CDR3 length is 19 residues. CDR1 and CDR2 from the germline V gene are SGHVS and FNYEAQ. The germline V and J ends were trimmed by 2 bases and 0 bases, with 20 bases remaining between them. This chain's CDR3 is CASSLFMAAGESSYNEQFF. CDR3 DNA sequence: TGTGCCAGCAGCTTATTCATGGCAGCGGGCGAGAGCTCCTACAATGAGCAGTTCTTC.

The CDR3 sequence is CASKTPGRADGYTF. DNA for the CDR3: TGTGCCAGCAAAACCCCGGGGAGGGCGGATGGCTACACCTTC. This chain links TRBV5-4 with TRBJ1-2; D uncertain. Between the trimmed V and J ends, which lost 6 bases and 6 bases, there was a span of 18 bases. Germline CDR1 SGHNT, CDR2 YYREEE (reference sequence). The CDR3 is 14 residues long.

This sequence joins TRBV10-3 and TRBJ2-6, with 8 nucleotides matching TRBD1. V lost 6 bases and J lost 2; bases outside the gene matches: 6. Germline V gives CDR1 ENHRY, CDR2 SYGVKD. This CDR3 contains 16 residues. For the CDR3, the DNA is TGTGCCATCAGGGCCGGACAGGGTGCTGGGGCCAACGTCCTGACTTTC. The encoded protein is CAIRAGQGAGANVLTF.